This paragraph reports one TCR beta chain. This sample stems from a study of T cells in Graves' hyperthyroidism and ophthalmopathy. CDR3 length equals 15 residues. The trim removed 0 bases at V and 6 bases at J, leaving 3 bases unmatched. CDR1 and CDR2 (germline): LNHNV, YYDKDF (reference sequence). There were TCR beta CDR3 regions amplified from RNA transcripts. With the HTBI primer set, the TCR CDR3 went through a first round of RT-PCR. Via MiXCR, TCRdb re-called the multiplex PCR reads, giving one row per CDR3 protein. The sample holds about 260,000 distinct CDR3 sequences, 16% seen once. Sequencing was performed on blood. This chain connects TRBV15 to TRBJ2-1, with 9 bases that match TRBD2. This sequence was found in a woman younger than 35 with Graves' ophthalmopathy. The CDR3 DNA is TGTGCCACCAGCAGAGAGCGGGAGGGCCCCAATGAGCAGTTCTTC. Translating gives CATSREREGPNEQFF.